The 5 T cell receptor beta chains below were found in one sample sequenced in a study of blood T cells in healthy people across ages. A J-beta primer mix and a sample-barcoded 5' primer were used in a second PCR of roughly 6 to 11 cycles. TCRdb itself ran the 5' RACE reads through MiXCR, one entry per CDR3 protein. The sample consists of 650,000 to 900,000 distinct CDR3 sequences, about 59% of them appearing once. Sequenced: blood. Source of these receptors: a young man in good health.

V gene TRBV9 combines with J gene TRBJ2-5; D possibly corresponds to TRBD2 (6 bases). Germline V gene sequence: CDR1 SGDLS, CDR2 YYNGEE. CDR3 size: 14 residues. Trimming removed 0 bases from V and 3 bases from J, with 9 bases in between. The CDR3 here is CASSVGGLEETQYF. The CDR3, as DNA: TGTGCCAGCAGCGTAGGGGGACTCGAAGAGACCCAGTACTTC.

The rearrangement joins TRBV7-8 to TRBJ2-4; D is perhaps TRBD1 or TRBD2 (5 bases each). Germline V gives CDR1 SGHVS, CDR2 FQNEAQ. The CDR3 consists of 17 residues. V was clipped by 0 bases and J by 0 bases, with 12 bases between them. DNA of the CDR3: TGTGCCAGCAGCTTAGCTGCGTCCGGGACAGCCAAAAACATTCAGTACTTC. It codes for CASSLAASGTAKNIQYF.

The J gene is TRBJ2-5, the V gene TRBV12-3 or TRBV12-4; 8 nucleotides line up with TRBD1. This CDR3 is 16 amino acids long. Trimming took 2 bases from V and 7 from J; bases not matched to a gene: 12. The CDR3 nucleotides read TGTGCCAGCAGTTTAATGGCAGGGGGCGCCTTTAGGACCCAGTACTTC. Residues: CASSLMAGGAFRTQYF.

This clonotype was found a few times. The CDR3 nucleotides read TGCAGTGTTAGTAGATTCCGAGGGGGACTGGAGCAGTACTTC. It is translated as CSVSRFRGGLEQYF. The V and J genes are TRBV20-1 and TRBJ2-4; D possibly matches TRBD1 or TRBD2 (6 bases each). V dropped 7 bases and J dropped 13 bases, with 26 bases sitting between them. There are 14 residues in the CDR3. CDR1 and CDR2 from the germline V gene are DFQATT and SNEGSKA (reference sequence).

This clonotype has ten or more counts. The rearrangement uses TRBV28 and TRBJ2-7, with D unresolved. V gave up 3 bases and J gave up 0 bases, with 6 bases separating them. Germline-derived CDR1 and CDR2 are MDHEN and SYDVKM. The CDR3 covers 13 residues. The CDR3 coding sequence is TGTGCCAGCAGTTTTGGCGGCTCCTACGAGCAGTACTTC. It yields the protein CASSFGGSYEQYF. Variable domain in full (rest from reference TRBV28 and TRBJ2-7): DVKVTQSSRYLVKRTGEKVFLECVQDMDHENMFWYRQDPGLGLRLIYFSYDVKMKEKGDIPEGYSVSREKKERFSLILESASTNQTSMYLCASSFGGSYEQYFGPGTRLTVT.